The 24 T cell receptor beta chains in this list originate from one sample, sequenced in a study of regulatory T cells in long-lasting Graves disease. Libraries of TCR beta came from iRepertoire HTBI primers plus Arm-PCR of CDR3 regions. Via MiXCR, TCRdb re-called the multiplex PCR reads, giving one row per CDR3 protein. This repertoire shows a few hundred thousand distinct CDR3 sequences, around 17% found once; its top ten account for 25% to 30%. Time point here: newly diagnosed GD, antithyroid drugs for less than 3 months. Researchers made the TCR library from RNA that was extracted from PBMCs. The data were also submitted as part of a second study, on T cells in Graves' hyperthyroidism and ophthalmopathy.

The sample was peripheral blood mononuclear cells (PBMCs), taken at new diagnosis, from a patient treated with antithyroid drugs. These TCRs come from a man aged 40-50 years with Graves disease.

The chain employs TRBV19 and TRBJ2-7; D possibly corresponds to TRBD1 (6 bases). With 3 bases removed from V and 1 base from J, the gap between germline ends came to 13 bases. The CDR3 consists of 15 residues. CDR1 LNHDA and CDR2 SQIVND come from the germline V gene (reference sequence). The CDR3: CASSMAGTQSYEQYF. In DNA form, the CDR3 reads TGTGCCAGTAGTATGGCCGGGACACAATCCTACGAGCAGTACTTC.

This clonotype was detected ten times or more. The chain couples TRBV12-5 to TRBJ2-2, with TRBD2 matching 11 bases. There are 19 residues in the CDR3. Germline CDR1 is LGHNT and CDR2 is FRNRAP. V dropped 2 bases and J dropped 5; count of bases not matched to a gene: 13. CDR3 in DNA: TGTGCTAGTGGTTTGTTCCCAAATTTAGCGGGGGGGACGACCGGGGAGCTGTTTTTT. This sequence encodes CASGLFPNLAGGTTGELFF.

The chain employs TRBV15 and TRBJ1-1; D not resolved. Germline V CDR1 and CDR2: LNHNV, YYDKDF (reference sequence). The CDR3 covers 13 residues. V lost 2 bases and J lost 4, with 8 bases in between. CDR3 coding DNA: TGTGCCACCAGCAGACTAGGACGCACTGAAGCTTTCTTT. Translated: CATSRLGRTEAFF.

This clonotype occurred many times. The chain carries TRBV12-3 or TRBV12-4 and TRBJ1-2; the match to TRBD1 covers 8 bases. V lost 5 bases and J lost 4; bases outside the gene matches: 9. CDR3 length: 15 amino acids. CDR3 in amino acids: CASSNRDRIFYGYTF. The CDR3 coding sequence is TGTGCCAGCAGTAACCGGGACAGGATCTTCTATGGCTACACCTTC.

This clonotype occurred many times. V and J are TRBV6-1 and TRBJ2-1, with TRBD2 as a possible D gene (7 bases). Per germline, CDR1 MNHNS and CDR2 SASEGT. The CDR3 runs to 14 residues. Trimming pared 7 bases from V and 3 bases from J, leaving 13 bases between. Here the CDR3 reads CASIRGGFYNEQFF. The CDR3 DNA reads TGTGCCAGCATTAGGGGGGGGTTCTACAATGAGCAGTTCTTC.

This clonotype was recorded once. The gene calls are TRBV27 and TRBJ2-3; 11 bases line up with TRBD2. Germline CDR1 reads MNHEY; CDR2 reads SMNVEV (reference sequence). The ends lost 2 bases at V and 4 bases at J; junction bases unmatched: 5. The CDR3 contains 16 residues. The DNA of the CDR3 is TGTGCCAGCAGTTTACAACTAGCGGGGGTCTCAGATACGCAGTATTTT. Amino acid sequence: CASSLQLAGVSDTQYF.

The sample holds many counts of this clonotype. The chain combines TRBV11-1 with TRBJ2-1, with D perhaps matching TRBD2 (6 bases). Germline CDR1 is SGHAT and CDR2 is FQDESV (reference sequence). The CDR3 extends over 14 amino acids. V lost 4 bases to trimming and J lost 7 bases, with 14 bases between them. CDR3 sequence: CASSSRGGINEQFF. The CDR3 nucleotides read TGTGCCAGCAGCTCGCGTGGGGGGATAAATGAGCAGTTCTTC.

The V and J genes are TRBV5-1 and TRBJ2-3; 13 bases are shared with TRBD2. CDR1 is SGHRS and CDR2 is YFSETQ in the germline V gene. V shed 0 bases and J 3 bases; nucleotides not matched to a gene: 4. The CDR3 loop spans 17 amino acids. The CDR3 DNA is TGCGCCAGCAGCTTGGGCCGACTAGCGGGGGGTACAGATACGCAGTATTTT. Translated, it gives CASSLGRLAGGTDTQYF.

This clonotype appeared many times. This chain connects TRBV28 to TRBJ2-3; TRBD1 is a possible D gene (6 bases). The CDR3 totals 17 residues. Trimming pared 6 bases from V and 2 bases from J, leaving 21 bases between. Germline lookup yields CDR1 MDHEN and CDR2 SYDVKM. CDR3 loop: CASSNPWTARHTDTQYF. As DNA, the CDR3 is TGTGCCAGCAGCAACCCCTGGACAGCCCGGCACACAGATACGCAGTATTTT.

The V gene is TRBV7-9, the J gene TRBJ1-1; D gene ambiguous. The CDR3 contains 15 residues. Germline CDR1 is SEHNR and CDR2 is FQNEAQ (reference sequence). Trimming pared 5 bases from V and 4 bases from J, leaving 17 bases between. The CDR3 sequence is CASSAYSVPGTEAFF. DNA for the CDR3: TGTGCCAGCAGCGCCTACAGCGTCCCCGGCACTGAAGCTTTCTTT.

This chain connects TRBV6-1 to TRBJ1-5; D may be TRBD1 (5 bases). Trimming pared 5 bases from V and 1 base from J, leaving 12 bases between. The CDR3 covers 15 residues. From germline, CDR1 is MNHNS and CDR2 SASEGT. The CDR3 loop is CASSRGAESNQPQHF. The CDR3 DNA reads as TGTGCCAGCAGTCGAGGGGCGGAGAGCAATCAGCCCCAGCATTTT.

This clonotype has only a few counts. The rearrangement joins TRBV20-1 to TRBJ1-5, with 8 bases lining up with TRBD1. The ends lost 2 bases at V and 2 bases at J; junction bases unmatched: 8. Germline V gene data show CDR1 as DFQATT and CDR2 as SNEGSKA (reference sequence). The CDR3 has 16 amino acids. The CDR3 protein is CSARIQGATGNQPQHF. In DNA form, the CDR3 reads TGCAGTGCTAGAATCCAGGGGGCGACCGGCAATCAGCCCCAGCATTTT.

CDR3: CASSYGTGAVGELFF. The CDR3 DNA reads as TGTGCCAGCAGTTACGGGACAGGGGCTGTCGGGGAGCTGTTTTTT. The chain recombines TRBV6-5 with TRBJ2-2, with TRBD1 matching over 10 bases. The CDR3 contains 15 residues. Per germline, CDR1 MNHEY and CDR2 SVGAGI. The trim removed 2 bases at V and 7 bases at J, leaving 4 bases unmatched.

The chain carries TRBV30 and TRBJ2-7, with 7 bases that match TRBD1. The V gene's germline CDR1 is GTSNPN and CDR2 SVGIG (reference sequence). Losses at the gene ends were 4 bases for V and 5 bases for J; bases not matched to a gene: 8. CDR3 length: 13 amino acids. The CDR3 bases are TGTGCCTGGATGATACAGGGGACCCACGAGCAGTACTTC. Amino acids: CAWMIQGTHEQYF.

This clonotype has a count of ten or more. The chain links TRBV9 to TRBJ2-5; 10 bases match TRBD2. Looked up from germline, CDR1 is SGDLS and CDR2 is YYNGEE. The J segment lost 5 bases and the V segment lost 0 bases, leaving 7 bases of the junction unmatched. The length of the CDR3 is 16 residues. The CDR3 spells CASSVGGLADGETQYF. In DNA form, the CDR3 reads TGTGCCAGCAGCGTAGGAGGACTAGCGGACGGGGAGACCCAGTACTTC. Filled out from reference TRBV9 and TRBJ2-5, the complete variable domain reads DSGVTQTPKHLITATGQRVTLRCSPRSGDLSVYWYQQSLDQGLQFLIQYYNGEERAKGNILERFSAQQFPDLHSELNLSSLELGDSALYFCASSVGGLADGETQYFGPGTRLLVL.

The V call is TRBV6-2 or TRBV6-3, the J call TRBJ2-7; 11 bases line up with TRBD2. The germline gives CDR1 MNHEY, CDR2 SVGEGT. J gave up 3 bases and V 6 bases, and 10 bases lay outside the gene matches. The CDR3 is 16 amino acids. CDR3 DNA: TGTGCCAGCAGGGGATCTAGCGGGGGGTCTTTCTACGAGCAGTACTTC. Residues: CASRGSSGGSFYEQYF.

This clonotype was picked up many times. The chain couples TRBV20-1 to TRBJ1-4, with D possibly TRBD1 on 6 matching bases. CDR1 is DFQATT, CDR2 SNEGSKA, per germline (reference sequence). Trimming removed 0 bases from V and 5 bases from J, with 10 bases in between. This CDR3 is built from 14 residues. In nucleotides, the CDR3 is TGCAGTGCTAGAGATGGAGGGGGAAATGAAAAACTGTTTTTT. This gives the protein CSARDGGGNEKLFF.

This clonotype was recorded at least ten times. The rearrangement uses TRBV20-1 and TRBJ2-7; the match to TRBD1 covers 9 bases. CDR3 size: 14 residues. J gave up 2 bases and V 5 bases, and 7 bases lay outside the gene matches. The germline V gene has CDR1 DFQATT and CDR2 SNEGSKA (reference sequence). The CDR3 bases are TGCAGTGCTCCGACAGGGGGGTTTACCTACGAGCAGTACTTC. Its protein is CSAPTGGFTYEQYF.

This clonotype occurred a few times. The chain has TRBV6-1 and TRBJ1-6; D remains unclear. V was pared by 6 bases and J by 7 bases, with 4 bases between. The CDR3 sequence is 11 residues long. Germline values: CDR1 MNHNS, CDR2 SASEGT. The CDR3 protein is CASRNNSPLHF. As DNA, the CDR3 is TGTGCCAGCAGAAACAATTCACCCCTCCACTTT.

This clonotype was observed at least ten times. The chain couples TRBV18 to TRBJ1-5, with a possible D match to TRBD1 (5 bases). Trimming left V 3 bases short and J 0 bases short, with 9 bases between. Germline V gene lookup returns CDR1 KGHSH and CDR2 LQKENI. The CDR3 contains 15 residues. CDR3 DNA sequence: TGTGCCAGCTCACCCCAGGGAGGTAGCAATCAGCCCCAGCATTTT. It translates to CASSPQGGSNQPQHF.

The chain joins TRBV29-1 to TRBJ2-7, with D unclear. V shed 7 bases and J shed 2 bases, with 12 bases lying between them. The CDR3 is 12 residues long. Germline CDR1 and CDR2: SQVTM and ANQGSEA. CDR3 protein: CSAAGDPYEQYF. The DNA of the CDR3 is TGCAGCGCCGCTGGGGATCCCTACGAGCAGTACTTC.

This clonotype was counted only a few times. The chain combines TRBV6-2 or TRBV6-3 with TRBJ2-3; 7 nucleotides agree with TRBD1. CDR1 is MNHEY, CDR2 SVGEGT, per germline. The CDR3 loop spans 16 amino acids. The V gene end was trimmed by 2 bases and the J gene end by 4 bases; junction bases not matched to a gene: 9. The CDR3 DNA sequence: TGTGCCAGCAGTTACCCGACAGGGTGGGGACCAGATACGCAGTATTTT. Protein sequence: CASSYPTGWGPDTQYF.

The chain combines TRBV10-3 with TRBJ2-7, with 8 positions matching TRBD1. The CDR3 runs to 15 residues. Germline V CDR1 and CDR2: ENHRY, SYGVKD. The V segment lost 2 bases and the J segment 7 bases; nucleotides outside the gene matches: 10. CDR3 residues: CAISETRQGKGEQYF. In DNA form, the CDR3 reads TGTGCCATCAGTGAGACACGACAGGGGAAGGGAGAGCAGTACTTC.

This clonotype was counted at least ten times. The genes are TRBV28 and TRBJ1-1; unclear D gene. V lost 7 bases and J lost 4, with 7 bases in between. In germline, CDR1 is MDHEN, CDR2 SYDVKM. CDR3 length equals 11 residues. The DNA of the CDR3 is TGTGCCAGCATAAGCCCCACTGAAGCTTTCTTT. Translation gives CASISPTEAFF. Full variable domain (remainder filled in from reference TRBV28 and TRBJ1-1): DVKVTQSSRYLVKRTGEKVFLECVQDMDHENMFWYRQDPGLGLRLIYFSYDVKMKEKGDIPEGYSVSREKKERFSLILESASTNQTSMYLCASISPTEAFFGQGTRLTVV.